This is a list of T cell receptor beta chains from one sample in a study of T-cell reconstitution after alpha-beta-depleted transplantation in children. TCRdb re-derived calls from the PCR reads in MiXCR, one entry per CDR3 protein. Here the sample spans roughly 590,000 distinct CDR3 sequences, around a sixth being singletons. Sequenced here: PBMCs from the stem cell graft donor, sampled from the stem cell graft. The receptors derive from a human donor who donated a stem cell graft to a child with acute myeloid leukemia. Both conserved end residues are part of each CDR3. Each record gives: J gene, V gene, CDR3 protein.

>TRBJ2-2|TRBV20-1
CSARSGRGTGELFF
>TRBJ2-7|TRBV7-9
CASDSGGSYEQYF
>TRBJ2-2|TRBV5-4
CASSWEGWGLDTGELFF
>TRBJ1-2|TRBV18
CASSPGRSKGDPYGYTF
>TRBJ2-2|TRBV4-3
CASSQESRLNTGELFF
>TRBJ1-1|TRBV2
CASSDRPENTEAFF
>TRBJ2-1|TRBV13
CASSPSSTGLAGEQFF
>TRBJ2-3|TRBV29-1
CSVENPSEDTQYF
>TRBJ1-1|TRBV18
CASSPGKGNTEAFF
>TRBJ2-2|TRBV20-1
CSVLAGATGELFF
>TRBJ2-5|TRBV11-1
CASSPNGWVGTSGDPETQYF
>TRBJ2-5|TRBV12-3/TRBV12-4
CASSLEVARSSWYF
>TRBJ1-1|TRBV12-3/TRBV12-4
CASSLGEMNTEAFF
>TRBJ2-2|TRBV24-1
CATSDPRKGNTGELFF
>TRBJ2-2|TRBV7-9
CASSLLLGNTGELFF
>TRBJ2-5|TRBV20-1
CSAEYGSQETQYF
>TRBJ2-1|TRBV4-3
CASSQGQGIQYNEQFF
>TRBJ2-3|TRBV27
CASSLFARPTDTQYF
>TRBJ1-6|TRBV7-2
CASSRGLLMSPLHF
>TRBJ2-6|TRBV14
CASSHLGRSGANVLTF
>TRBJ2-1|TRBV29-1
CSVARSGVVYNEQFF
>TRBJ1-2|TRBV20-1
CSARDPPEDSLFGYTF
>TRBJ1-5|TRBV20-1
CSAREPGQGGGQPQHF
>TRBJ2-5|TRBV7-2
CASSFGTGSFETQYF
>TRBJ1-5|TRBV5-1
CASSLSGPEEPQHF
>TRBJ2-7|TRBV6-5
CASSNTGGDYYEQYF
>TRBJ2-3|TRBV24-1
CATSDRTGANTDTQYF
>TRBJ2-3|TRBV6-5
CASSYLGQGKVTDTQYF
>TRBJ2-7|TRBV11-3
CASSLIGQGAYEQYF
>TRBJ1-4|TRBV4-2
CASSQGASTNEKLFF
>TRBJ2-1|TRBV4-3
CASSQDGALVNEQFF
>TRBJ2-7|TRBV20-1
CSARDRTSNYEQYF
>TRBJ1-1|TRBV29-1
CSVEDWARAMNTEAFF